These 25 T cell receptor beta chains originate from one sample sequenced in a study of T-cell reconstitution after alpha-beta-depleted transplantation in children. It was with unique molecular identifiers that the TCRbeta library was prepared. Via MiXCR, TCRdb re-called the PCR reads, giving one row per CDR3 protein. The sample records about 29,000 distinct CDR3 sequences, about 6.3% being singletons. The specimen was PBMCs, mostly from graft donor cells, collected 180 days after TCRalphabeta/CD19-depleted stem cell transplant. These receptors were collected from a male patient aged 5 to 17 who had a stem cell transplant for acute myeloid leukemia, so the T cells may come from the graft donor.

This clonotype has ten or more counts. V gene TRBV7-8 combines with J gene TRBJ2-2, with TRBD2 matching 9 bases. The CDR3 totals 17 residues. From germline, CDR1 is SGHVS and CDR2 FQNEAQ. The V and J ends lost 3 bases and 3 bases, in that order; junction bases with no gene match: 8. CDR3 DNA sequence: TGTGCCAGCAGCTTGACCGGGACTAGCTCCTACACCGGGGAGCTGTTTTTT. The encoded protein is CASSLTGTSSYTGELFF.

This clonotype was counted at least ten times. Written as DNA, the CDR3 is TGTGCCAGCAGTTACTCTCCAGGGAGAACCTACAATGAGCAGTTCTTC. Its translation: CASSYSPGRTYNEQFF. The V gene is TRBV6-5, the J gene TRBJ2-1; either TRBD1 or TRBD2 may supply D (5 bases each). CDR3 size: 16 residues. Germline values: CDR1 MNHEY, CDR2 SVGAGI. The germline V and J ends were trimmed by 0 bases and 2 bases, with 11 bases remaining between them.

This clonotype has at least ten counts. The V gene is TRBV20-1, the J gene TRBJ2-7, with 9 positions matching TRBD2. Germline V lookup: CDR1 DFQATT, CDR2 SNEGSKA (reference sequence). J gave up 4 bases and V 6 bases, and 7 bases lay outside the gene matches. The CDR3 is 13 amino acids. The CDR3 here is CSARHAGGYEQYF. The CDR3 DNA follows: TGCAGTGCGAGACACGCGGGAGGGTACGAGCAGTACTTC.

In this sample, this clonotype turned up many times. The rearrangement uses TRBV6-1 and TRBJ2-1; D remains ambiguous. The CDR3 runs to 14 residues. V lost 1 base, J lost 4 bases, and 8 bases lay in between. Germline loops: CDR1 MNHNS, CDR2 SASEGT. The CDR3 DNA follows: TGTGCCAGCAGTGAAGTGGCGGCTTACAATGAGCAGTTCTTC. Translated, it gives CASSEVAAYNEQFF.

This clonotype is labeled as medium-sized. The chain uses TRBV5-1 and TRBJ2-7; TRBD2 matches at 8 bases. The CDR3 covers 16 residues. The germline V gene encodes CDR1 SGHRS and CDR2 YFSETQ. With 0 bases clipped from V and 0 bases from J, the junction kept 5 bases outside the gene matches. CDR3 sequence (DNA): TGCGCCAGCAGCTTGGGACTAGCGCGGTTCTCCTACGAGCAGTACTTC. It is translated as CASSLGLARFSYEQYF.

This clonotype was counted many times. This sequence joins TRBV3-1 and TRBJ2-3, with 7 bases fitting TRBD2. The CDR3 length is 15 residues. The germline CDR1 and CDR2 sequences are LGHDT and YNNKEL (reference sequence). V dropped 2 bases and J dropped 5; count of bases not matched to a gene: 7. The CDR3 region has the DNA TGTGCCAGCAGCCAACGGGGGAGGGCCGGAGATACGCAGTATTTT. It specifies CASSQRGRAGDTQYF.

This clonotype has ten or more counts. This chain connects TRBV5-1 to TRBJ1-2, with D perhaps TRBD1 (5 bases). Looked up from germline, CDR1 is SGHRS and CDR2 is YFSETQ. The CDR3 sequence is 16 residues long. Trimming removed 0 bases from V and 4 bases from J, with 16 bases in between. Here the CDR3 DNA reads TGCGCCAGCAGCTTGGCCGCGACAGCTGAACCCTATGGCTACACCTTC. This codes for CASSLAATAEPYGYTF.

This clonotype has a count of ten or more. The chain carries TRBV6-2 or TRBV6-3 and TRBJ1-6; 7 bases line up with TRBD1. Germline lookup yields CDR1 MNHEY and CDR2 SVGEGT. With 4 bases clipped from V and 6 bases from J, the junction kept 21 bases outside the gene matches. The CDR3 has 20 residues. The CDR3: CASSSPYLSTRGTVNSPLHF. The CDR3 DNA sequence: TGTGCCAGCAGTTCCCCGTATCTCTCGACCCGGGGGACAGTTAATTCACCCCTCCACTTT.

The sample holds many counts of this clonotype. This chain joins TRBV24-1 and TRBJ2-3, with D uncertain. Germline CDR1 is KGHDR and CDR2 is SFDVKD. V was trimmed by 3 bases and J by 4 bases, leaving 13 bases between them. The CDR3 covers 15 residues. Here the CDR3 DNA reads TGTGCCACCAGTGATCCCACTCCCCCCCCAGATACGCAGTATTTT. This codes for CATSDPTPPPDTQYF.

The CDR3 bases are TGCGCCAGCAGCTTGGATAGCGGAAGGGGCAATGAGCAGTTCTTC. Translation gives CASSLDSGRGNEQFF. The rearrangement uses TRBV5-1 and TRBJ2-1; tentative D call: TRBD2 (6 bases). This CDR3 contains 15 residues. V dropped 0 bases and J dropped 6 bases, with 13 bases sitting between them. CDR1 and CDR2 (germline): SGHRS, YFSETQ.

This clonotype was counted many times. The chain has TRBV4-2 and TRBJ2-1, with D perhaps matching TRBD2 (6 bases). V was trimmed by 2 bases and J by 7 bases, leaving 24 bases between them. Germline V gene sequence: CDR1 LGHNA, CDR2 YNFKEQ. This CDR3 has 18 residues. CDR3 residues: CASSQFSPMPQRENEQFF. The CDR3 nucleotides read TGTGCCAGCAGCCAATTTTCCCCCATGCCCCAACGGGAGAATGAGCAGTTCTTC.

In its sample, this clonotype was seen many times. The DNA for the CDR3 is TGTGCCAGCAGCCGCTCCGGGACACCCAGCACAGATACGCAGTATTTT. Amino acid sequence: CASSRSGTPSTDTQYF. The chain is built from TRBV6-5 and TRBJ2-3; the D gene is possibly TRBD1 (6 bases). The CDR3 extends over 16 amino acids. V lost 6 bases, J lost 0 bases, and 16 bases lay in between. Per the germline V gene, CDR1 is MNHEY and CDR2 is SVGAGI.

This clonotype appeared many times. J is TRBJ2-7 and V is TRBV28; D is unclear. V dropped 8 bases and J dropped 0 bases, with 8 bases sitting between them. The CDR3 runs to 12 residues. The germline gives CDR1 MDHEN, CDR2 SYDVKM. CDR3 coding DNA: TGTGCCAGCTTTTCAAGCTCCTACGAGCAGTACTTC. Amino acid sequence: CASFSSSYEQYF.

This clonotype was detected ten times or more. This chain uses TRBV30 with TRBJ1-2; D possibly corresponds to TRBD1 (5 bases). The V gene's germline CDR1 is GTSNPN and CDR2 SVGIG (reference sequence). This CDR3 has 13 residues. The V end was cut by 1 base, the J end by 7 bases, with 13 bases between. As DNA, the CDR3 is TGTGCCTGGAGTGGACGCCTTCAGGGTGGCTACACCTTC. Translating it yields CAWSGRLQGGYTF.

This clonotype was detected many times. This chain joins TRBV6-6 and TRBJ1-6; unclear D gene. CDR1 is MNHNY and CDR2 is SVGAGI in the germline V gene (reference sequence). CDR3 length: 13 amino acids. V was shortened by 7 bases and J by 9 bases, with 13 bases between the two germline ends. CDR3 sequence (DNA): TGTGCCAGCACCCAGACCAGGAGTTCACCCCTCCACTTT. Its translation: CASTQTRSSPLHF.

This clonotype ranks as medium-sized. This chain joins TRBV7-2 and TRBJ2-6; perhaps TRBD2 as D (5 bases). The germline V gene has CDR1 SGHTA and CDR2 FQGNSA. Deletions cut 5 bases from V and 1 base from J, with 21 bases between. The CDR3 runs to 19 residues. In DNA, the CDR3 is TGTGCCAGCAGCGCTGATCCTAGCAGGACGGGGTCTGGGGCCAACGTCCTGACTTTC. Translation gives CASSADPSRTGSGANVLTF.

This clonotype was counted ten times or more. CDR3 sequence: CASSYSTGQNEQFF. In DNA, the CDR3 is TGTGCCAGCAGTTACTCGACAGGGCAGAATGAGCAGTTCTTC. The chain employs TRBV6-2 or TRBV6-3 and TRBJ2-1; 7 positions match TRBD1. The CDR3 contains 14 residues. Germline trimming cut 0 bases from V and 7 bases from J; bases unmatched to any gene: 3. Germline values: CDR1 MNHEY, CDR2 SVGEGT.

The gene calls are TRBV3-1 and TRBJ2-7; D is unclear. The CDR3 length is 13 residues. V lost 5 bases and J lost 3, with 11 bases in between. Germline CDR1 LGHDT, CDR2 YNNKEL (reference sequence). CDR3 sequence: CASSSQSSYEQYF. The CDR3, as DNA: TGTGCCAGCAGCTCCCAGAGTAGCTACGAGCAGTACTTC.

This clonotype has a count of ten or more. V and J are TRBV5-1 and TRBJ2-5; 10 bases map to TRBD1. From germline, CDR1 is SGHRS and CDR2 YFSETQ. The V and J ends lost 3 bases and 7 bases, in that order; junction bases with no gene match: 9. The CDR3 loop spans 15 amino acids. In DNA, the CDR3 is TGCGCCAGCAGCTGGACCGGGACAGGGGAAGCGACCCAGTACTTC. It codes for CASSWTGTGEATQYF. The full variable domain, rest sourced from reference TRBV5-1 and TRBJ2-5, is KAGVTQTPRYLIKTRGQQVTLSCSPISGHRSVSWYQQTPGQGLQFLFEYFSETQRNKGNFPGRFSGRQFSNSRSEMNVSTLELGDSALYLCASSWTGTGEATQYFGPGTRLLVL.

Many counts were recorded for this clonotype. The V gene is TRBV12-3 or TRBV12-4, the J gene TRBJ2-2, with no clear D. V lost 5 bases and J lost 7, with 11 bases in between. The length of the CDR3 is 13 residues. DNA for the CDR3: TGTGCCAGCAGTCAAATCTCGAACGGGGAGCTGTTTTTT. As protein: CASSQISNGELFF.

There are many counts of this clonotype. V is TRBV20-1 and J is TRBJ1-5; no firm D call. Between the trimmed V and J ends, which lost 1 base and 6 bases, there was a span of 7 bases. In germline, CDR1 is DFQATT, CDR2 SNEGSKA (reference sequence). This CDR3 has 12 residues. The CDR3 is CSARVGLQPQHF. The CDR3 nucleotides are TGCAGTGCTAGAGTAGGGCTTCAGCCCCAGCATTTT.

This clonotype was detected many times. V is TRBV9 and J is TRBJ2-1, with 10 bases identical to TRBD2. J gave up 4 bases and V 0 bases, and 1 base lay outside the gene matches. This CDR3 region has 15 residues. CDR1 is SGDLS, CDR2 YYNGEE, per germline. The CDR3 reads CASSVEGLAYNEQFF. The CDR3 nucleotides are TGTGCCAGCAGCGTAGAGGGACTAGCGTACAATGAGCAGTTCTTC.

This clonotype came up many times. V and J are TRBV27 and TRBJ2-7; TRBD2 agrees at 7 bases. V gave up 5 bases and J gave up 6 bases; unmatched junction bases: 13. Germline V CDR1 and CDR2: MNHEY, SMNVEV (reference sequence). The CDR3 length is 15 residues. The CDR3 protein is CASSLGGISRGEQYF. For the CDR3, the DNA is TGTGCCAGCAGTCTGGGGGGGATTAGCCGGGGCGAGCAGTACTTC.

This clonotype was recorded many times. CDR3 sequence (DNA): TGTGCCAGCAGTTACTCGGGTCTTGAAGCTTTCTTT. Its translation is CASSYSGLEAFF. The genes are TRBV6-5 and TRBJ1-1; D ambiguous. The CDR3 extends over 12 amino acids. CDR1 and CDR2 (germline): MNHEY, SVGAGI. Trimming took off 0 bases at V and 7 bases at J, with 6 bases between the two ends.

CDR3 in DNA: TGTGCCAGCAGCCTGACTAGCGGCGGGGGGACCGGGGAGCTGTTTTTT. Translation: CASSLTSGGGTGELFF. This chain connects TRBV7-6 to TRBJ2-2; 9 positions agree with TRBD2. Germline V gives CDR1 SGHVS, CDR2 FNYEAQ. Unmatched junction bases numbered 9, after V lost 5 bases and J lost 5 bases. The CDR3 totals 16 residues.